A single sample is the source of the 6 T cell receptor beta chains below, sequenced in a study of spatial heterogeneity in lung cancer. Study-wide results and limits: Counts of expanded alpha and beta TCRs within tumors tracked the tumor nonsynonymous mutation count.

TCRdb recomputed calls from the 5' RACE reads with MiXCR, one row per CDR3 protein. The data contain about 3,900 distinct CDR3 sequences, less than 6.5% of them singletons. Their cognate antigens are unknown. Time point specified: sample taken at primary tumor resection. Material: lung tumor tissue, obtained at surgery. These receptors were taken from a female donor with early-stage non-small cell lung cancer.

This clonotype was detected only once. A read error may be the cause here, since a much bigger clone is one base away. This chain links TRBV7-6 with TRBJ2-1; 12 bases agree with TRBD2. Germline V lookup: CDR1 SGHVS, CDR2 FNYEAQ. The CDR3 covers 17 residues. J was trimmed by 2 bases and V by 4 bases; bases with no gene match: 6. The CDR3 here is CASSSGLAGSPYNEQFF. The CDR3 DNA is TGTGCCAGCAGCTCTGGACTAGCGGGGAGCCCCTACAATGAGCAGTTCTTC.

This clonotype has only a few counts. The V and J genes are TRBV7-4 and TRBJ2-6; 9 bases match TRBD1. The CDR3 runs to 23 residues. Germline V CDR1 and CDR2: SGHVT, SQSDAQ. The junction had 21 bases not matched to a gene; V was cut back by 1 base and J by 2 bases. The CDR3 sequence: CASSLGWTGAWTASGTGANVLTF. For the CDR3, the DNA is TGTGCCAGCAGCTTAGGGTGGACAGGGGCATGGACCGCCTCTGGTACTGGGGCCAACGTCCTGACTTTC.

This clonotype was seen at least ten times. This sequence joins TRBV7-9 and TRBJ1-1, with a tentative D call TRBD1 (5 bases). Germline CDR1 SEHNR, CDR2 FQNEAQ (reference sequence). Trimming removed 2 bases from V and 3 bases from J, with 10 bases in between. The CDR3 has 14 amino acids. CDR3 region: CASSLRGMDTEAFF. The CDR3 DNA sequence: TGTGCCAGCAGCTTAAGGGGTATGGACACTGAAGCTTTCTTT. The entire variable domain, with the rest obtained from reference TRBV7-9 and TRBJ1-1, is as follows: DTGVSQNPRHKITKRGQNVTFRCDPISEHNRLYWYRQTLGQGPEFLTYFQNEAQLEKSRLLSDRFSAERPKGSFSTLEIQRTEQGDSAMYLCASSLRGMDTEAFFGQGTRLTVV.

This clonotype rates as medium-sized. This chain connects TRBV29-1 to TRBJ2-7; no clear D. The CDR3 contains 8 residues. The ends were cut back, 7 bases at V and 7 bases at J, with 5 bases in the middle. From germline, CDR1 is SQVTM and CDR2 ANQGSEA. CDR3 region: CSAPEQYF. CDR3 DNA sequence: TGCAGCGCCCCGGAGCAGTACTTC.

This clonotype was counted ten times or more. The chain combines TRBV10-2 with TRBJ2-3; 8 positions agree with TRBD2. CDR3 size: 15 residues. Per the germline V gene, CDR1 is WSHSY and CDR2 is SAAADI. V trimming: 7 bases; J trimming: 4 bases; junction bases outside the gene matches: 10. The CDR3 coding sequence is TGCGCCAGCAAGGCCCCAGCGGGAGCTGCAGATACGCAGTATTTT. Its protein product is CASKAPAGAADTQYF.

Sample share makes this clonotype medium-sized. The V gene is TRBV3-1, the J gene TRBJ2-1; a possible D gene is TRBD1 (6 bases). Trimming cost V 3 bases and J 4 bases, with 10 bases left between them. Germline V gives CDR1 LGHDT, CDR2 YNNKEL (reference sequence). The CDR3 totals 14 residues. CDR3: CASSQTDRYNEQFF. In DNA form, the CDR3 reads TGTGCCAGCAGCCAGACGGACAGATACAATGAGCAGTTCTTC.